This T cell receptor (beta chain) appears in the sequencing data of a study of shared clonotypes between healthy human individuals. Study findings and constraints: Memory subsets generally showed lower estimated richness than naive subsets.

Sorted-subset replicate PCR reactions contained 150 to 200 ng DNA, corresponding to approximately 30,000 T cell genomes. Here immunoSEQ multiplex PCR was the method, and the copy in TCRdb shows in-frame clones only, minus some. The sample has roughly 700,000 clones, approximately 79% seen once. There are 15 residues in the CDR3. Trimming stripped 1 base from V and 4 bases from J, with 11 bases between. Germline V gene lookup returns CDR1 MGHRA and CDR2 YSYEKL. With regard to this clone: No antigen is known for it.

The sample comprised memory CD4+ T cells sorted from blood. Sample subset: CD45RA-negative fraction. This receptor was taken from a woman in her twenties or thirties in good health. The V call is TRBV4-1, the J call TRBJ2-4; maybe TRBD1 (6 bases). The CDR3 is CASSQAWTEKNIQYF. The CDR3 DNA is TGCGCCAGCAGCCAAGCCTGGACAGAGAAAAACATTCAGTACTTC.